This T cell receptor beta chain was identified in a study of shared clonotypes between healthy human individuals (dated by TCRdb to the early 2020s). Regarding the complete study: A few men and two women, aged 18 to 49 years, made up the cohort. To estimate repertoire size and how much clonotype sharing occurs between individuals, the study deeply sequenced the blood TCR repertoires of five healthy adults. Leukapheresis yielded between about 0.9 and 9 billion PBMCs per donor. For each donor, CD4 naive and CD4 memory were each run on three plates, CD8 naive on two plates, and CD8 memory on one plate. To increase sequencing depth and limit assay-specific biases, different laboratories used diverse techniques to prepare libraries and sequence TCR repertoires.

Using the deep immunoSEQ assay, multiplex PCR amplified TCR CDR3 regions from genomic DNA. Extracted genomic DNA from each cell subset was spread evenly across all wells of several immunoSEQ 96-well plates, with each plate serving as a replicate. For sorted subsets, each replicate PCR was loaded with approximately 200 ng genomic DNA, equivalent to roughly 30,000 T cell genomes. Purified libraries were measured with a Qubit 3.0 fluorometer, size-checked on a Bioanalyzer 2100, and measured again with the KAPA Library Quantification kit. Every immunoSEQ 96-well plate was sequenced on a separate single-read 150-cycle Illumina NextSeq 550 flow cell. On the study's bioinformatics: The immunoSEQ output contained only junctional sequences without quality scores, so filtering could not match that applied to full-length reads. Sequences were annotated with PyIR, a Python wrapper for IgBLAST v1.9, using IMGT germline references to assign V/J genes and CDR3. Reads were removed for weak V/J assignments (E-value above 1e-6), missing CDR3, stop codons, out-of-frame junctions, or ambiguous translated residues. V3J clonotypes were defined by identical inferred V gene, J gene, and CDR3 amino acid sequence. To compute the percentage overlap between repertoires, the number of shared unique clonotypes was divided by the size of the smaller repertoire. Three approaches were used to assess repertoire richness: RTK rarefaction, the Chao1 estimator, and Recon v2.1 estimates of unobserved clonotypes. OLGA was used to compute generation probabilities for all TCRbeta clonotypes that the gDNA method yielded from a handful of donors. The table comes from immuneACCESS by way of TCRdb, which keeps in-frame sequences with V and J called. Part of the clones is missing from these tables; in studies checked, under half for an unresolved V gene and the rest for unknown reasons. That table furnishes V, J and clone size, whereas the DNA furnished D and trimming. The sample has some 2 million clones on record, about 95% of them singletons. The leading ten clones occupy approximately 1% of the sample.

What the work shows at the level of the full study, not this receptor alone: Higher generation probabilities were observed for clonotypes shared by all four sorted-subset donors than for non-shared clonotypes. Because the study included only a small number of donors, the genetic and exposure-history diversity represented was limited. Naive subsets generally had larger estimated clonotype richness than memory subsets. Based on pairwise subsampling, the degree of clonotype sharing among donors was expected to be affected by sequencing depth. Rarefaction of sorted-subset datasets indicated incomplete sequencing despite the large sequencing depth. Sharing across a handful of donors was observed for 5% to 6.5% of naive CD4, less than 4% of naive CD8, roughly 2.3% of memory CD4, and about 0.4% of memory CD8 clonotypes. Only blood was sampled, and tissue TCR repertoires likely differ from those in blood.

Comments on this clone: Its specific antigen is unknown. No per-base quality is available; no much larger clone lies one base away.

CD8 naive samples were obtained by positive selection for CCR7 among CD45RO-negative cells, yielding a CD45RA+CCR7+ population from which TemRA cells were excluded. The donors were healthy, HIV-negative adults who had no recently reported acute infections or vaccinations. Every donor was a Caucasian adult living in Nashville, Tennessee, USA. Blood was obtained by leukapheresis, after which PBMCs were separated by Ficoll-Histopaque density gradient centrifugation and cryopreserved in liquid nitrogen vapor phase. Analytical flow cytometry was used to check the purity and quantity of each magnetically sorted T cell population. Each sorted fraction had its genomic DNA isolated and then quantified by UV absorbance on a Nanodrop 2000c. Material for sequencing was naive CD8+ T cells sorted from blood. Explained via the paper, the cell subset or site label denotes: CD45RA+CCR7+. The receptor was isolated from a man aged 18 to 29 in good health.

At the DNA level, the sequence is TGTGCCAGCAGCTTTGGGGACGGGAGCTCCTACGAGCAGTACTTC. This is translated as CASSFGDGSSYEQYF. The sequence is built from TRBV7-6 and TRBJ2-7; a tentative D call is TRBD2 (6 bases match). A distance of 12 bases separates the germline ends of V and J, which lose 3 bases and 0 bases respectively. From cysteine to phenylalanine, the CDR3 is 15 amino acids long. The sequence is cut down to CDR3 DNA, 45 bases in frame from base 1. Reading the germline V gene gives CDR1 SGHVS and CDR2 FNYEAQ.